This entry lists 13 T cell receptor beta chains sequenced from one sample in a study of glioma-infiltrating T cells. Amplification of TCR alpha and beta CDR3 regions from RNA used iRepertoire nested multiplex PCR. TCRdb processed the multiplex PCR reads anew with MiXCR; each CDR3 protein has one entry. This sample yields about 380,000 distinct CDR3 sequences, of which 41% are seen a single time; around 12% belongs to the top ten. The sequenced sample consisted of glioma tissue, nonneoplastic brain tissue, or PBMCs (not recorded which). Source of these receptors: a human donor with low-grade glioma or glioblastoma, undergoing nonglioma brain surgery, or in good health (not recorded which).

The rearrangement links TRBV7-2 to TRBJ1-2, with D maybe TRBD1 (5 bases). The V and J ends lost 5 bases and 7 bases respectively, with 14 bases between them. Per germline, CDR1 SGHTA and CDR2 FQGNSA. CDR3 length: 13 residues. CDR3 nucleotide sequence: TGTGCCAGCAGCCCGCAGACAGCGGGTGGCTACACCTTC. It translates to CASSPQTAGGYTF.

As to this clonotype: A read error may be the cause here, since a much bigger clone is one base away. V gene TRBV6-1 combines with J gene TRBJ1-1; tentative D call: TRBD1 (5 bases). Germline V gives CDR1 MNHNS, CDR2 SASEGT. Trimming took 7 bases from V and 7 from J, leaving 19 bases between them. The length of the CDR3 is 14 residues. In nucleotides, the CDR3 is TGTGCCAGCATCCCTGGGAGGGCGGACATTGAAGCTTTCTTT. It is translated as CASIPGRADIEAFF.

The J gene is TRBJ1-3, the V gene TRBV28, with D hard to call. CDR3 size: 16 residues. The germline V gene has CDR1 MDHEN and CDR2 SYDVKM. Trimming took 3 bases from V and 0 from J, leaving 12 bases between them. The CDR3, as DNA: TGTGCCAGCAGTTTTGGTGTAGGATTCTCTGGAAACACCATATATTTT. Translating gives CASSFGVGFSGNTIYF.

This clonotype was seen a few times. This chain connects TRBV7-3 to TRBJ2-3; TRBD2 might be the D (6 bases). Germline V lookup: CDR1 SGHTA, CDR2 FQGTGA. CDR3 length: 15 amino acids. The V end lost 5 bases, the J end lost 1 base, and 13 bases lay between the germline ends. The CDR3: CASSPNSGGTDTQYF. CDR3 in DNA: TGTGCCAGCAGCCCTAATAGCGGAGGCACAGATACGCAGTATTTT.

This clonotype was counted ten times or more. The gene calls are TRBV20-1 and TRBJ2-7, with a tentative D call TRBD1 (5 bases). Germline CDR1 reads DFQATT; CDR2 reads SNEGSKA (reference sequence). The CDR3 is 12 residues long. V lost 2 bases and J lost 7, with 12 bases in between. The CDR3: CSARYGAGEQYF. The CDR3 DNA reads TGCAGTGCTAGATATGGGGCAGGAGAGCAGTACTTC.

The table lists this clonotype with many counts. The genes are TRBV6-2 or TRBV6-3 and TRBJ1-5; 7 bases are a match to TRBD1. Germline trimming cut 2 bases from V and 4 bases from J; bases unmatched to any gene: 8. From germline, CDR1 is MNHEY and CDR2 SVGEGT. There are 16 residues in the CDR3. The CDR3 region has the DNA TGTGCCAGCAGTTACGCCCTCCGGACAGGAAATCAGCCCCAGCATTTT. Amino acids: CASSYALRTGNQPQHF.

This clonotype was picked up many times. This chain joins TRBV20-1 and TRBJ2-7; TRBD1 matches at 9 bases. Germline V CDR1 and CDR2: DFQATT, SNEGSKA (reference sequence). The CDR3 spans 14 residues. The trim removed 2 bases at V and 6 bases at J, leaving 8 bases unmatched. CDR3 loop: CSARRPGTGFEQYF. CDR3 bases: TGCAGTGCTAGAAGGCCCGGGACAGGGTTCGAGCAGTACTTC.

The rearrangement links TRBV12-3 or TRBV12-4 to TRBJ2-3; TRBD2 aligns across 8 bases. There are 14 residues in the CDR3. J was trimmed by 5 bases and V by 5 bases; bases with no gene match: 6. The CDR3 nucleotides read TGTGCCAGCAGTCCGGGACTAGGAGGAGATACGCAGTATTTT. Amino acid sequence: CASSPGLGGDTQYF.

The DNA for the CDR3 is TGCAGCGCTGGGCTAGCGATGAACAATGAGCAGTTCTTC. Its translation: CSAGLAMNNEQFF. The genes are TRBV29-1 and TRBJ2-1; D might be TRBD2 (6 bases). Per the germline V gene, CDR1 is SQVTM and CDR2 is ANQGSEA. Trimming cost V 7 bases and J 5 bases, with 15 bases left between them. This CDR3 contains 13 residues.

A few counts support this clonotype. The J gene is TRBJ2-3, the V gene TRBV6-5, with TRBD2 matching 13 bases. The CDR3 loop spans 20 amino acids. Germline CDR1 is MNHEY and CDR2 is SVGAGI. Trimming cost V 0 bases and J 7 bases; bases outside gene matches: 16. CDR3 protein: CASSYSPMTGTSGTKNTQYF. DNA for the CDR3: TGTGCCAGCAGTTACTCCCCGATGACCGGGACTAGCGGGACAAAAAATACGCAGTATTTT.

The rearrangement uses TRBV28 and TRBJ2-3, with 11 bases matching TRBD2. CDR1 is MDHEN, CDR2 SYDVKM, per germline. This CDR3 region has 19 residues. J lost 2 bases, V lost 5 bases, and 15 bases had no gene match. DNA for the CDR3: TGTGCCAGCAGTGGGCTTAGCGGGAGGGCGGAGGACACCACAGATACGCAGTATTTT. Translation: CASSGLSGRAEDTTDTQYF. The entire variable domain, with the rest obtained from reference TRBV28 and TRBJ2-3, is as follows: DVKVTQSSRYLVKRTGEKVFLECVQDMDHENMFWYRQDPGLGLRLIYFSYDVKMKEKGDIPEGYSVSREKKERFSLILESASTNQTSMYLCASSGLSGRAEDTTDTQYFGPGTRLTVL.

CDR3 residues: CASNPSGDYEQYF. The CDR3 DNA reads TGTGCCAGCAACCCCTCGGGAGATTACGAGCAGTACTTC. The rearrangement links TRBV6-1 to TRBJ2-7, with D tentatively TRBD2 (6 bases). Per the germline V gene, CDR1 is MNHNS and CDR2 is SASEGT. The CDR3 runs to 13 residues. Trimming cost V 7 bases and J 4 bases, with 14 bases left between them.

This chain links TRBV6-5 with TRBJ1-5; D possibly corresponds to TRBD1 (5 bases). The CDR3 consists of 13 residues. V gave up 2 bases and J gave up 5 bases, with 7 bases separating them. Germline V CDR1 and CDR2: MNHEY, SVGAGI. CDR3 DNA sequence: TGTGCCAGCAGTTACAGGGGAGATCAGCCCCAGCATTTT. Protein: CASSYRGDQPQHF.